The present T cell receptor (beta chain) was sequenced within a study of shared clonotypes between healthy human individuals (dated by TCRdb to 2018 to 2020). Study-level background: A couple of women and a few men aged 18 to 49 years were included in the cohort. For each donor, three plates each were used for CD4 naive and CD4 memory, two plates were used for CD8 naive, and one plate was used for CD8 memory. To estimate repertoire size and how much clonotypes are shared between individuals, the study performed deep sequencing of blood TCR repertoires from about 5 healthy adults. To increase sequencing depth and limit assay-specific biases, TCR repertoire library preparation and sequencing were carried out by different laboratories using diverse techniques. Between about 0.94 and 8.9 billion PBMCs per donor were obtained by leukapheresis.

The donors were healthy, HIV-negative adults with no recently reported acute infections or vaccinations. Only Caucasian adults living in Nashville, Tennessee, USA were represented among the donors. CD4+ T cells were enriched by magnetic negative selection; naive cells were then positively selected on CD45RA, and the negative fraction formed the memory subset. After blood collection by leukapheresis, PBMCs were isolated using Ficoll-Histopaque density gradient centrifugation and then cryopreserved in the vapor phase of liquid nitrogen. Analytical flow cytometry was used to check the purity and quantity of every magnetically sorted T cell population. Genomic DNA was isolated from every sorted fraction and measured by UV absorbance on a Nanodrop 2000c. The CDR3 spans 13 residues, from the cysteine through the phenylalanine. The kept DNA is CDR3 alone, 39 bases in frame from the first base. In the germline V gene, CDR1 corresponds to MRHNA and CDR2 to SNTAGT. The junction carries 10 bases between V and J, which are trimmed by 4 bases and 7 bases respectively.

Using the deep immunoSEQ assay, multiplex PCR amplified TCR CDR3 regions from genomic DNA. Extracted genomic DNA from each cell subset was distributed evenly across all wells of several immunoSEQ 96-well plates, and each plate was treated as a replicate. Each replicate PCR for sorted subsets received roughly 0.2 ug genomic DNA, equal to roughly 30,000 T cell genomes. The purified libraries were quantified using a Qubit 3.0 fluorometer, sized with a Bioanalyzer 2100, and then quantified again using the KAPA Library Quantification kit. Each immunoSEQ 96-well plate was sequenced on its own single-read 150-cycle Illumina NextSeq 550 flow cell. The source study handled its data this way. The immunoSEQ output contained only junctional sequences without quality scores, so filtering could not match that applied to full-length reads. Sequences were annotated with PyIR, a Python wrapper for IgBLAST v1.9, and V/J genes and CDR3 were assigned using IMGT germline references. Reads with weak V/J assignments (E-value above 1e-6), missing CDR3, stop codons, out-of-frame junctions, or ambiguous translated residues were removed. V3J clonotypes were defined as sequences sharing the same inferred V gene, J gene, and CDR3 amino acid sequence. Percentage overlap between repertoires was computed as shared unique clonotypes divided by the size of the smaller repertoire. RTK rarefaction, the Chao1 estimator, and Recon v2.1 estimates of unobserved clonotypes were used to assess repertoire richness. Generation probabilities for all TCRbeta clonotypes obtained by the gDNA method from a handful of donors were computed using OLGA. TCRdb retrieved this table from immuneACCESS and kept in-frame rearrangements only. Not all clones are present; in checked studies, unresolved V genes account for under half, and no reason is known for the remainder. V, J and clone size are taken as reported in that table, and D and trimming were inferred from the DNA itself. Present in this sample are over 1.5 million clones, 95% to 99% of which were seen just once. The ten top clones hold about 0.45% of the sample.

Comment on this clone: The antigen this receptor binds is unknown. No per-base quality is available; no much larger clone lies one base away.

General conclusions and limits of the study: Naive subsets generally had larger estimated clonotype richness than memory subsets did. About 4.5% of naive CD4, around 4% of naive CD8, 2% to 2.5% of memory CD4, and 0.4% of memory CD8 clonotypes were shared across a few donors. Only blood was sampled, and tissue TCR repertoires likely differ from those in blood. Higher generation probabilities were observed for clonotypes shared by all four sorted-subset donors than for non-shared clonotypes. Because the study included a small number of donors, the genetic and exposure-history diversity represented was limited. Based on pairwise subsampling, the degree of clonotype sharing among donors was expected to be affected by sequencing depth. Rarefaction of sorted-subset datasets indicated incomplete sequencing despite the large sequencing depth.

The V gene is TRBV6-4 and the J gene is TRBJ2-2, with the identity of the D gene unclear. Sequenced: naive CD4+ T cells sorted from blood. Read against the paper, the sample's cell subset or site label means: CD45RA+ positively selected. This receptor was taken from a man aged 25-40 years in good health. The DNA is TGTGCCAGCAGTGTTGAGGATTACGGGGAGCTGTTTTTT. Protein translation: CASSVEDYGELFF.